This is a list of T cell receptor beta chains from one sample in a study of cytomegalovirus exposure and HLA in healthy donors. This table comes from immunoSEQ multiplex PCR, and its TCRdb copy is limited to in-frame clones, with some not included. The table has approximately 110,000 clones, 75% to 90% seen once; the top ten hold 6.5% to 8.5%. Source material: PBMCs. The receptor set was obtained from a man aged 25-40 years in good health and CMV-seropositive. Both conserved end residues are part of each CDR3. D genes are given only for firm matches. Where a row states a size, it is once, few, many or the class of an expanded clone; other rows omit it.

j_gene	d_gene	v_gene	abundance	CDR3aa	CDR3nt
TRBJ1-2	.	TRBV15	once	CATSSVRTVQYYGYTF	TGTGCCACCAGCAGCGTACGGACAGTCCAATACTATGGCTACACCTTC
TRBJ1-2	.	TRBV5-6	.	CASSLADRSYGYTF	TGTGCCAGCAGCTTGGCCGACAGGTCCTATGGCTACACCTTC
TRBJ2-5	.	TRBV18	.	CASSPKSGVQETQYF	TGTGCCAGCTCACCAAAGTCCGGGGTCCAAGAGACCCAGTACTTC
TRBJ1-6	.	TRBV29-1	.	CSVDPGNNSPLHF	TGCAGCGTTGACCCAGGGAACAATTCACCCCTCCACTTT
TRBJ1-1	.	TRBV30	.	CAWSTPWAAFF	TGTGCCTGGAGTACCCCTTGGGCGGCTTTCTTT
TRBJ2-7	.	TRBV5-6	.	CASSLGATSSYEQYF	TGTGCCAGCAGCTTGGGTGCCACATCTTCCTACGAGCAGTACTTC
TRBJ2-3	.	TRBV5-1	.	CASSLMGRGSTDTQYF	TGCGCCAGCAGCTTGATGGGGCGGGGTAGCACAGATACGCAGTATTTT
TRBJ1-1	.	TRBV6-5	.	CASSYSRWGGPEAFF	TGTGCCAGCAGTTACTCGAGATGGGGGGGACCTGAAGCTTTCTTT
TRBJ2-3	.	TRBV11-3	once	CASSLGAASTDTQYF	TGTGCCAGCAGCTTAGGGGCAGCTAGCACAGATACGCAGTATTTT
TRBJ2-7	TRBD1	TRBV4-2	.	CASSQDETGGYEQYF	TGTGCCAGCAGCCAAGATGAGACAGGGGGCTACGAGCAGTACTTC
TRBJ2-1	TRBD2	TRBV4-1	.	CASSHSGLENNEQFF	TGCGCCAGCAGCCACTCGGGACTAGAAAACAATGAGCAGTTCTTC
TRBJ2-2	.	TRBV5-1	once	CASSLASRRMNTGELFF	TGCGCCAGCAGCTTGGCCTCTAGGAGGATGAACACCGGGGAGCTGTTTTTT
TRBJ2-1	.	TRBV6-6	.	CASSSATYNEQFF	TGTGCCAGCAGTTCCGCTACTTACAATGAGCAGTTCTTC
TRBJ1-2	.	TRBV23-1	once	CASSQRGSYGYTF	TGCGCCAGCAGTCAAAGGGGAAGCTATGGCTACACCTTC
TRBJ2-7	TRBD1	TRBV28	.	CASSSPGQGAGEQYF	TGTGCCAGCAGTTCTCCGGGACAGGGGGCTGGGGAGCAGTACTTC
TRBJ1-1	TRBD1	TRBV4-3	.	CASSQEFSGQAAFF	TGCGCCAGCAGCCAAGAGTTTAGCGGACAGGCAGCTTTCTTT
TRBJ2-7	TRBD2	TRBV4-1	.	CASSQGGGPYEQYF	TGCGCCAGCAGCCAAGGCGGGGGTCCCTACGAGCAGTACTTC
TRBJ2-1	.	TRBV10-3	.	CAISELQGREQFF	TGTGCCATCAGTGAGCTACAGGGACGTGAGCAGTTCTTC
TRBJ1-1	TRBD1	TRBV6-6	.	CVSTRQGLTTEAFF	TGTGTCAGCACCCGACAGGGCTTGACCACTGAAGCTTTCTTT
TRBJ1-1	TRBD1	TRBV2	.	CASRPTGGNTEAFF	TGTGCCAGCAGACCGACAGGGGGCAACACTGAAGCTTTCTTT
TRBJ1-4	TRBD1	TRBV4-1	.	CASSQYRGEILFF	TGCGCCAGCAGCCAGTACAGGGGGGAAATACTGTTTTTT
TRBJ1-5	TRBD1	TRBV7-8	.	CASSLAYSGQGDQPQHF	TGTGCCAGCAGCTTAGCGTATTCAGGACAGGGGGATCAGCCCCAGCATTTT
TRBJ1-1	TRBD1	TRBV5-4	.	CASSLIQGATFF	TGTGCCAGCAGCTTGATCCAGGGGGCAACTTTCTTT
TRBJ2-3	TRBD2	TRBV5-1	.	CASSVETAGMSDTQYF	TGCGCCAGCAGCGTCGAAACAGCGGGGATGTCGGATACGCAGTATTTT
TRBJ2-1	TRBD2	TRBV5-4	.	CASSPGGAYNEQFF	TGTGCCAGCAGCCCCGGGGGGGCGTACAATGAGCAGTTCTTC
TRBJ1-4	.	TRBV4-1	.	CASSQERGNNEKLFF	TGCGCCAGCAGCCAAGAAAGGGGCAATAATGAAAAACTGTTTTTT
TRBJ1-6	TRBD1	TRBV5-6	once	CASSFGQGTAYNSPLHF	TGTGCCAGCAGCTTCGGACAGGGGACAGCCTATAATTCACCCCTCCACTTT
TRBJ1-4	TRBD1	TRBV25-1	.	CASSTLDRGGEKLFF	TGTGCCAGCAGTACCCTGGACAGGGGCGGTGAAAAACTGTTTTTT
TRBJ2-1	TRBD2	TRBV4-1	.	CASSQLAGGNYEQFF	TGCGCCAGCAGCCAGCTAGCGGGGGGGAACTATGAGCAGTTCTTC
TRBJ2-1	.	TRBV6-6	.	CASSYSSRLAWDEQFF	TGTGCCAGCAGTTACTCGAGTAGGCTAGCTTGGGATGAGCAGTTCTTC
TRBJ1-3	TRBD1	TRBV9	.	CASSVRGRTGDGNTIYF	TGTGCCAGCAGCGTACGCGGAAGGACAGGGGACGGAAACACCATATATTTT
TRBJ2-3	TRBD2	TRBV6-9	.	CASRQLTSGGVTDTQYF	TGTGCCAGCAGGCAACTGACTAGCGGGGGGGTCACAGATACGCAGTATTTT
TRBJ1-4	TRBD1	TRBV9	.	CASSVGTGVYEKLFF	TGTGCCAGCAGCGTAGGGACAGGGGTTTACGAAAAACTGTTTTTT
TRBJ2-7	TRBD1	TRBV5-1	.	CASSTGQPQGEQYF	TGCGCCAGCAGCACGGGACAGCCTCAGGGGGAGCAGTACTTC
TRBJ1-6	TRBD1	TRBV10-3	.	CAISRQGSDSPLHF	TGTGCCATCAGTAGACAGGGGTCGGATTCACCCCTCCACTTT